The entry that follows covers one T cell receptor beta chain sequence. The target antigen is unknown. The CDR3 runs to 12 residues. V was clipped by 6 bases and J by 4 bases; unmatched bases: 2. Germline V gene sequence: CDR1 ENHRY, CDR2 SYGVKD. The data derive from a study of cytomegalovirus exposure and HLA in healthy donors. A multiplex PCR was run with 60 Vbeta primers and 13 Jbeta primers. Libraries were prepared by immunoSEQ multiplex PCR; TCRdb keeps only in-frame clonotypes and omits some of them. The data contain more than 90,000 clones, more than 60% of them singletons. Healthy bone marrow donors supplied every sample. Whole-study results and caveats: Accurate prediction of HLA-A and HLA-B alleles (for most subjects) was reportedly achieved from TCR beta sequences.

This sequence joins TRBV10-3 and TRBJ1-2; 7 bases match TRBD1. The clonotype originates from a human donor in good health. The material sequenced was PBMCs. The CDR3 loop is CAISGTVYGYTF. The CDR3 nucleotides are TGTGCCATCAGCGGGACAGTCTATGGCTACACCTTC.